A single sample gave rise to the 25 T cell receptor beta chains below, sequenced in a study of CD8 T cells in ankylosing spondylitis. Study conclusions and caveats: What seemed typical of ankylosing spondylitis blood was a TCR beta motif built from several highly homologous variants.

These receptors' antigens are unknown. MiXCR, applied by TCRdb to the 5' RACE reads, yields one record per CDR3 protein. Among more than 650,000 distinct CDR3 sequences listed, over 9.5% were seen once. Input material: blood, either unsorted or a sorted T cell fraction (not recorded which). Every receptor here comes from a male donor with ankylosing spondylitis.

The chain couples TRBV18 to TRBJ2-1; a weak D match, TRBD2 (6 bases). The CDR3 has 14 residues. Trimming left V 2 bases short and J 7 bases short, with 12 bases between. Per the germline V gene, CDR1 is KGHSH and CDR2 is LQKENI. The CDR3 loop reads CASSPWGVENEQFF. CDR3 in DNA: TGTGCCAGCTCACCATGGGGGGTCGAAAATGAGCAGTTCTTC.

This chain joins TRBV4-2 and TRBJ2-7; D is perhaps TRBD1 (5 bases). The CDR3 is 15 amino acids. CDR1 is LGHNA and CDR2 is YNFKEQ in the germline V gene. Trimming left V 5 bases short and J 0 bases short, with 14 bases between. The CDR3 nucleotides read TGTGCCAGCAGCTTTGATACAGGAAACTCCTACGAGCAGTACTTC. It codes for CASSFDTGNSYEQYF.

The chain couples TRBV6-6 to TRBJ2-7; D is perhaps TRBD1 or TRBD2 (5 bases each). The CDR3 totals 13 residues. The germline CDR1 and CDR2 sequences are MNHNY and SVGAGI (reference sequence). Trimming shortened V by 7 bases and J by 1 base, and 11 bases separated the two germline ends. CDR3 in DNA: TGTGCCAGCATACGGGACGGATCCTACGAGCAGTACTTC. Its protein is CASIRDGSYEQYF.

This clonotype was observed a few times. This chain connects TRBV6-1 to TRBJ1-3; 9 nucleotides match TRBD1. CDR1 is MNHNS, CDR2 SASEGT, per germline. Trimming at V came to 8 bases and at J to 4 bases, leaving 21 bases not matched to a gene. The CDR3 length is 19 residues. For the CDR3, the DNA is TGTGCCAGCGGCACAGGGACAGGGAGGAGTTGGATGGGAGGAAACACCATATATTTT. This codes for CASGTGTGRSWMGGNTIYF.

This clonotype appeared a few times. V gene TRBV28 combines with J gene TRBJ2-1, with 14 bases lining up with TRBD2. Per the germline V gene, CDR1 is MDHEN and CDR2 is SYDVKM. J lost 9 bases, V lost 10 bases, and 8 bases had no gene match. The CDR3 totals 14 residues. CDR3 DNA sequence: TGTGCCACACGGCGACTAGCGGGGGGGAGTGAGCAGTTCTTC. Its translation: CATRRLAGGSEQFF.

V usage is TRBV15 and J usage is TRBJ2-1; D might be TRBD1 or TRBD2, each matching 6 bases. Per the germline V gene, CDR1 is LNHNV and CDR2 is YYDKDF (reference sequence). This CDR3 is 12 amino acids long. Trimming pared 2 bases from V and 8 bases from J, leaving 7 bases between. The CDR3 is CATSRRGDEQFF. In DNA, the CDR3 is TGTGCCACCAGCAGAAGGGGGGATGAGCAGTTCTTC.

The J gene is TRBJ2-3, the V gene TRBV6-5, with D uncertain. Trimming left V 2 bases short and J 0 bases short, with 6 bases between. CDR1 is MNHEY, CDR2 SVGAGI, per germline. The CDR3 is 14 residues long. The CDR3 region has the DNA TGTGCCAGCAGTTACCTAGACAGCACAGATACGCAGTATTTT. Translation: CASSYLDSTDTQYF.

V usage is TRBV20-1 and J usage is TRBJ2-2; maybe TRBD1 (5 bases). Trimming cost V 1 base and J 9 bases, with 9 bases left between them. The length of the CDR3 is 12 residues. Germline lookup yields CDR1 DFQATT and CDR2 SNEGSKA (reference sequence). CDR3 region: CSARGTNRELFF. CDR3 sequence (DNA): TGCAGTGCTAGAGGGACAAACCGGGAGCTGTTTTTT.

This clonotype was detected a few times. The chain has TRBV28 and TRBJ2-7, with no clear D. The CDR3 has 13 residues. Trimming left V 3 bases short and J 4 bases short, with 10 bases between. Germline CDR1 MDHEN, CDR2 SYDVKM. The CDR3 DNA reads TGTGCCAGCAGTTTCTTGGCGGAGTACGAGCAGTACTTC. It yields the protein CASSFLAEYEQYF. The full variable domain, rest sourced from reference TRBV28 and TRBJ2-7, is DVKVTQSSRYLVKRTGEKVFLECVQDMDHENMFWYRQDPGLGLRLIYFSYDVKMKEKGDIPEGYSVSREKKERFSLILESASTNQTSMYLCASSFLAEYEQYFGPGTRLTVT.

This clonotype was detected a few times. This rearrangement joins TRBV27 to TRBJ2-1; TRBD2 matches at 10 bases. This CDR3 contains 18 residues. V lost 3 bases and J lost 5; bases outside the gene matches: 13. CDR1 is MNHEY and CDR2 is SMNVEV in the germline V gene (reference sequence). CDR3 loop: CASSFQLLVAGGHNEQFF. CDR3 nucleotides: TGTGCCAGCAGTTTCCAGCTTCTGGTAGCGGGGGGACACAATGAGCAGTTCTTC.

Ten or more counts support this clonotype. J is TRBJ1-2 and V is TRBV5-1; D not certain. Trimming left V 5 bases short and J 2 bases short, with 10 bases between. The CDR3 is made up of 13 amino acids. Germline CDR1 SGHRS, CDR2 YFSETQ. The CDR3 loop is CASRVGRNYGYTF. CDR3 DNA sequence: TGCGCCAGCAGAGTGGGAAGAAACTATGGCTACACCTTC.

This clonotype has a handful of counts. CDR3 in amino acids: CASSFDGQSNTEAFF. DNA for the CDR3: TGCGCCAGCAGCTTTGATGGACAGTCAAACACTGAAGCTTTCTTT. The chain recombines TRBV5-1 with TRBJ1-1; maybe TRBD1 (6 bases). Germline assignment: CDR1 SGHRS and CDR2 YFSETQ. The CDR3 has 15 residues. V lost 2 bases and J lost 2, with 13 bases in between.

Notes on this clonotype: Possible read error: a much larger clone is one base away. This chain joins TRBV6-5 and TRBJ1-6; possible D gene TRBD1, 6 bases. The V end lost 5 bases, the J end lost 9 bases, and 8 bases lay between the germline ends. The germline V gene encodes CDR1 MNHEY and CDR2 SVGAGI. This CDR3 has 12 amino acids. The CDR3 nucleotides are TGTGCCAGCAGTACAGGGATTTCACCCCTCCACTTT. Encoded protein: CASSTGISPLHF.

This clonotype was seen ten or more times. This sequence joins TRBV20-1 and TRBJ1-1, with 8 bases aligning to TRBD1. Germline trimming cut 3 bases from V and 1 base from J; bases unmatched to any gene: 4. The CDR3 consists of 14 residues. Germline V gene sequence: CDR1 DFQATT, CDR2 SNEGSKA (reference sequence). CDR3 in amino acids: CSASGGQGNTEAFF. The DNA for the CDR3 is TGCAGTGCTAGCGGTGGACAGGGGAACACTGAAGCTTTCTTT.

The V call is TRBV25-1, the J call TRBJ1-6, with a weak D call TRBD1 (5 bases). Germline V gene data show CDR1 as MGHDK and CDR2 as SYGVNS. V was trimmed by 1 base and J by 9 bases, leaving 7 bases between them. CDR3 length equals 13 residues. The chain's CDR3 is CASSESRVSPLHF. In nucleotides, the CDR3 is TGTGCCAGCAGTGAATCCAGGGTTTCACCCCTCCACTTT.

This clonotype was recorded a few times. The chain couples TRBV7-2 to TRBJ2-1, with D uncertain. From germline, CDR1 is SGHTA and CDR2 FQGNSA. V shed 2 bases and J shed 3 bases, with 17 bases lying between them. The CDR3 is 17 residues long. DNA for the CDR3: TGTGCCAGCAGCTTAAGAGAAGGAGAGGTAGACTACAATGAGCAGTTCTTC. Protein product: CASSLREGEVDYNEQFF.

This clonotype was counted at least ten times. The CDR3 protein is CSVDPPGEQFF. CDR3 coding DNA: TGCAGCGTTGATCCGCCGGGTGAGCAGTTCTTC. V and J are TRBV29-1 and TRBJ2-1, with D unresolved. The CDR3 has 11 amino acids. Per germline, CDR1 SQVTM and CDR2 ANQGSEA. V gave up 3 bases and J gave up 9 bases, with 9 bases separating them.

The chain employs TRBV29-1 and TRBJ2-5; possibly TRBD1 for D (8 bases). Germline lookup yields CDR1 SQVTM and CDR2 ANQGSEA. The CDR3 spans 13 residues. The CDR3: CTAGAGGEETQYF. The CDR3 region has the DNA TGCACCGCGGGGGCAGGGGGCGAAGAGACCCAGTACTTC.

The J gene is TRBJ2-3, the V gene TRBV6-1; 8 bases match TRBD1. The germline CDR1 and CDR2 sequences are MNHNS and SASEGT. J was trimmed by 1 base and V by 6 bases; bases with no gene match: 12. This CDR3 comprises 17 residues. The CDR3 sequence: CASSSNYRGLRTDTQYF. The CDR3 DNA is TGTGCCAGCAGCTCGAATTACAGGGGGTTACGCACAGATACGCAGTATTTT.

This clonotype was seen more than once but under ten times. The chain joins TRBV7-9 to TRBJ1-5, with 9 nucleotides matching TRBD1. Germline assignment: CDR1 SEHNR and CDR2 FQNEAQ (reference sequence). J was trimmed by 9 bases and V by 4 bases; bases with no gene match: 10. The CDR3 totals 15 residues. Written as DNA, the CDR3 is TGTGCCAGCAGCTCAGATGACAGGGGGGCAGGGCCCCAGCATTTT. This sequence encodes CASSSDDRGAGPQHF.

The chain carries TRBV21-1 and TRBJ1-1. TRBV21-1 is tagged as a pseudogene. There are 17 residues in the CDR3. In DNA, the CDR3 is TGTGCCAGCAGACTCTCGGGGGGGGAGAACATGAACACTGAAGCTTTCTTT. This translates into CASRLSGGENMNTEAFF.

The chain links TRBV6-2 or TRBV6-3 to TRBJ2-7; TRBD1 agrees at 9 bases. Germline assignment: CDR1 MNHEY and CDR2 SVGEGT. Germline trimming cut 6 bases from V and 5 bases from J; bases unmatched to any gene: 8. The CDR3 contains 14 residues. In DNA form, the CDR3 reads TGTGCCAGCAGACCCCGGGACAGGGTCCACGAGCAGTACTTC. Its protein product is CASRPRDRVHEQYF.

In this sample, this clonotype turned up a few times. The J gene is TRBJ2-3, the V gene TRBV5-4, with TRBD1 matching 8 bases. From germline, CDR1 is SGHNT and CDR2 YYREEE (reference sequence). V dropped 4 bases and J dropped 8; count of bases not matched to a gene: 9. CDR3 length: 14 residues. This CDR3 reads CASSGGQVQTTQYF. DNA of the CDR3: TGTGCCAGCAGCGGGGGACAGGTCCAAACTACGCAGTATTTT.

This clonotype was observed a handful of times. This chain uses TRBV6-5 with TRBJ2-6, with no clear D. This CDR3 is 16 amino acids long. V lost 0 bases and J lost 0, with 6 bases in between. The V gene's germline CDR1 is MNHEY and CDR2 SVGAGI. CDR3 nucleotides: TGTGCCAGCAGTTACTCGATAGCCTCTGGGGCCAACGTCCTGACTTTC. The encoded protein is CASSYSIASGANVLTF.

The chain joins TRBV4-3 to TRBJ2-1; D is perhaps TRBD1 or TRBD2 (5 bases each). Germline CDR1 reads LGHNA; CDR2 reads YSLEER. This CDR3 region has 16 residues. V lost 1 base and J lost 3, with 13 bases in between. The CDR3 is CASSQGRTGLYNEQFF. The CDR3, as DNA: TGCGCCAGCAGCCAAGGGCGGACGGGGCTCTACAATGAGCAGTTCTTC.